This record looks at one T cell receptor (beta chain) sequence and its context. The antigen is unknown. Trimming took 3 bases from V and 6 from J, leaving 15 bases between them. Germline assignment: CDR1 MDHEN and CDR2 SYDVKM. This CDR3 spans 15 amino acids. The data belong to a study of OX40 agonist ivuxolimab in advanced cancers. Study-wide background: Hepatocellular carcinoma, melanoma, renal cell or head and neck cancer was diagnosed in the dose-escalation patients.

The data were produced by immunoSEQ multiplex PCR, yet TCRdb's version contains in-frame clones alone and is incomplete. The sample holds more than 100,000 clones, 80% to 95% seen once. Study results and limitations: A proportion of nonresponders additionally exhibited low normalized T-cell clonal expansion. At 0.1 to 3.0 mg/kg and by week 6, CD4+ and CD8+ T cells in the blood had expanded clonally.

The study sampled blood at baseline, cycle 4 day 1, and cycle 7 day 1. This clonotype was sampled from an adult with an advanced solid tumor such as melanoma, head and neck, liver or kidney cancer. The material was CD4+ or CD8+ T cells sorted from blood, obtained in a trial of the OX40 agonist ivuxolimab. The chain is built from TRBV28 and TRBJ1-5; D might be TRBD1 (6 bases). The CDR3 region is CASSFDGGLSQPQHF. Here the CDR3 DNA reads TGTGCCAGCAGTTTTGACGGGGGGCTCAGTCAGCCCCAGCATTTT.